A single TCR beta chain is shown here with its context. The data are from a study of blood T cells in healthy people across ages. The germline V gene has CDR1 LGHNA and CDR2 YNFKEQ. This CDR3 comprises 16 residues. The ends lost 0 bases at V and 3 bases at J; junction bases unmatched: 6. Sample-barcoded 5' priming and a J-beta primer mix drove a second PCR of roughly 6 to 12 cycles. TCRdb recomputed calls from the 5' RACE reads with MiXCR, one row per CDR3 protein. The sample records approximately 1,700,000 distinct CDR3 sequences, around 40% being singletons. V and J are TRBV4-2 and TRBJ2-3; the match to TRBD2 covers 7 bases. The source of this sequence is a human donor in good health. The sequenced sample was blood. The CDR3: CASSQELAVDTDTQYF. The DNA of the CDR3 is TGTGCCAGCAGCCAAGAGCTAGCGGTTGATACAGATACGCAGTATTTT.